The 29 T cell receptor beta chains below all came from one sample that was sequenced in a study of cytomegalovirus exposure and HLA in healthy donors. Measured with immunoSEQ multiplex PCR; TCRdb has only the in-frame clones, and not every one. The table lists some 140,000 clones, roughly 79% of them singletons, with roughly 27% in the top ten. Sequenced material: PBMCs. These receptors were taken from a man aged 30 to 45 in good health and CMV-seropositive.

The rearrangement joins TRBV18 to TRBJ2-1; 14 bases align to TRBD2. Germline trimming cut 8 bases from V and 9 bases from J; bases unmatched to any gene: 12. Germline CDR1 reads KGHSH; CDR2 reads LQKENI. The CDR3 has 16 residues. CDR3 in amino acids: CASLNPTSGGDGEQFF. CDR3 nucleotides: TGTGCCAGCCTCAACCCGACTAGCGGGGGGGATGGTGAGCAGTTCTTC.

This chain links TRBV6-1 with TRBJ2-7; 7 positions agree with TRBD1. V lost 6 bases, J lost 6 bases, and 2 bases stayed unmatched. There are 11 residues in the CDR3. Germline V gives CDR1 MNHNS, CDR2 SASEGT. The CDR3 loop reads CASSTGVEQYF. In nucleotides, the CDR3 is TGTGCCAGCAGCACAGGGGTCGAGCAGTACTTC.

The chain has TRBV7-9 and TRBJ2-2; TRBD2 matches at 12 bases. Germline-derived CDR1 and CDR2 are SEHNR and FQNEAQ (reference sequence). The CDR3 totals 19 residues. J was trimmed by 0 bases and V by 5 bases; bases with no gene match: 10. CDR3 in DNA: TGTGCCAGCAGCCCTCGACTAGCGGGGGCCCGAACGAACACCGGGGAGCTGTTTTTT. Protein product: CASSPRLAGARTNTGELFF. Combining the CDR3 with reference TRBV7-9 and TRBJ2-2 gives the whole variable domain DTGVSQNPRHKITKRGQNVTFRCDPISEHNRLYWYRQTLGQGPEFLTYFQNEAQLEKSRLLSDRFSAERPKGSFSTLEIQRTEQGDSAMYLCASSPRLAGARTNTGELFFGEGSRLTVL.

The V gene is TRBV7-2, the J gene TRBJ1-1, with D possibly matching TRBD1 (6 bases). CDR3 size: 14 residues. V was trimmed by 1 base and J by 11 bases, leaving 17 bases between them. Germline CDR1 reads SGHTA; CDR2 reads FQGNSA. DNA of the CDR3: TGTGCCAGCAGCTTAGACTCGGGACATAGGTTCGCTTTCTTT. Protein: CASSLDSGHRFAFF.

The chain uses TRBV11-3 and TRBJ1-1, with no clear D. V was trimmed by 1 base and J by 1 base, leaving 7 bases between them. The CDR3 has 14 amino acids. Germline V gene lookup returns CDR1 SGHNT and CDR2 YENEEA. The CDR3 DNA sequence: TGTGCCAGCAGCTTAGGGCAAACGAACACTGAAGCTTTCTTT. It codes for CASSLGQTNTEAFF. The full variable domain, its missing parts supplied by reference TRBV11-3 and TRBJ1-1, is EAGVVQSPRYKIIEKKQPVAFWCNPISGHNTLYWYLQNLGQGPELLIRYENEEAVDDSQLPKDRFSAERLKGVDSTLKIQPAELGDSAVYLCASSLGQTNTEAFFGQGTRLTVV.

The chain has TRBV7-3 and TRBJ2-3, with 9 bases fitting TRBD2. The CDR3 loop spans 16 amino acids. The ends lost 3 bases at V and 2 bases at J; junction bases unmatched: 6. CDR1 is SGHTA, CDR2 FQGTGA, per germline. The CDR3 is CASSLGSGGFTDTQYF. CDR3 sequence (DNA): TGTGCCAGCAGCTTGGGCAGCGGGGGGTTCACAGATACGCAGTATTTT. Drawing the rest from reference TRBV7-3 and TRBJ2-3, the complete variable domain is GAGVSQTPSNKVTEKGKYVELRCDPISGHTALYWYRQSLGQGPEFLIYFQGTGAADDSGLPNDRFFAVRPEGSVSTLKIQRTERGDSAVYLCASSLGSGGFTDTQYFGPGTRLTVL.

Note on this clone: The same CDR3 arises from other DNA sequences in this sample as well. This chain uses TRBV6-4 with TRBJ2-1; 13 positions match TRBD2. J lost 7 bases, V lost 0 bases, and 3 bases had no gene match. Germline V CDR1 and CDR2: MRHNA, SNTAGT. This CDR3 has 16 amino acids. CDR3: CASSDSGLAGLNEQFF. CDR3 sequence (DNA): TGTGCCAGCAGTGACTCGGGACTAGCGGGGCTAAATGAGCAGTTCTTC.

V gene TRBV29-1 combines with J gene TRBJ2-5; D not certain. The CDR3 consists of 12 residues. Trimming left V 3 bases short and J 5 bases short, with 10 bases between. Germline V gene sequence: CDR1 SQVTM, CDR2 ANQGSEA. CDR3 in amino acids: CSVDLSRETQYF. The CDR3 region has the DNA TGCAGCGTTGATTTGAGCAGGGAGACCCAGTACTTC.

The chain is built from TRBV5-6 and TRBJ2-7; TRBD1 might be the D (6 bases). The length of the CDR3 is 11 residues. The V end lost 1 base, the J end lost 11 bases, and 10 bases lay between the germline ends. CDR1 and CDR2 (germline): SGHDT, YYEEEE. The CDR3 DNA follows: TGTGCCAGCAGCTTGCAGGGGATGGAGTACTTC. This codes for CASSLQGMEYF.

This clone was seen once. The chain carries TRBV6-5 and TRBJ2-3; 8 bases map to TRBD1. There are 14 residues in the CDR3. V shed 5 bases and J 4 bases; nucleotides not matched to a gene: 5. Germline CDR1 and CDR2: MNHEY and SVGAGI. The CDR3 spells CASSDRGGPDTQYF. In DNA, the CDR3 is TGTGCCAGCAGTGACAGGGGTGGGCCAGATACGCAGTATTTT.

The chain carries TRBV6-5 and TRBJ1-1; D is ambiguous. The germline CDR1 and CDR2 sequences are MNHEY and SVGAGI. V was clipped by 6 bases and J by 1 base, with 9 bases between them. The CDR3 consists of 13 residues. The CDR3, as DNA: TGTGCCAGCAGCCGACGGGGGAACACTGAAGCTTTCTTT. Its translation is CASSRRGNTEAFF.

This chain joins TRBV7-9 and TRBJ2-5; TRBD2 might be the D (7 bases). The germline V gene encodes CDR1 SEHNR and CDR2 FQNEAQ (reference sequence). The CDR3 has 16 residues. The ends were cut back, 5 bases at V and 2 bases at J, with 18 bases in the middle. CDR3 in DNA: TGTGCCAGCAGCCCTCTTAGGGGGGGGGCGCAAGAGACCCAGTACTTC. Translation gives CASSPLRGGAQETQYF.

The chain is built from TRBV2 and TRBJ2-7, with D possibly being TRBD1 (5 bases). Per germline, CDR1 SNHLY and CDR2 FYNNEI. CDR3 length: 14 amino acids. With 2 bases removed from V and 9 bases from J, the gap between germline ends came to 17 bases. DNA of the CDR3: TGTGCCAGCAGTGAAAATCGGCAGGGTCGCGGGCAGTACTTC. Amino acids: CASSENRQGRGQYF. The full variable domain, completed using reference TRBV2 and TRBJ2-7, is EPEVTQTPSHQVTQMGQEVILRCVPISNHLYFYWYRQILGQKVEFLVSFYNNEISEKSEIFDDQFSVERPDGSNFTLKIRSTKLEDSAMYFCASSENRQGRGQYFGPGTRLTVT.

The chain employs TRBV7-2 and TRBJ1-5; D is unresolved. The CDR3 has 12 amino acids. Per germline, CDR1 SGHTA and CDR2 FQGNSA. Between the trimmed V and J ends, which lost 1 base and 6 bases, there was a span of 4 bases. The CDR3 protein is CASSLGGQPQHF. CDR3 sequence (DNA): TGTGCCAGCAGCTTAGGCGGTCAGCCCCAGCATTTT.

J is TRBJ2-3 and V is TRBV18, with a possible D match to TRBD1 (6 bases). CDR3 length: 15 amino acids. Trimming cost V 2 bases and J 4 bases, with 13 bases left between them. The germline gives CDR1 KGHSH, CDR2 LQKENI. The CDR3 loop is CASSPDTGIADTQYF. The CDR3 DNA is TGTGCCAGCTCACCAGACACAGGGATCGCAGATACGCAGTATTTT.

The table lists this clone with a few counts. V usage is TRBV6-5 and J usage is TRBJ2-3; TRBD2 matches at 7 bases. There are 13 residues in the CDR3. Unmatched junction bases numbered 3, after V lost 8 bases and J lost 1 base. The V gene's germline CDR1 is MNHEY and CDR2 SVGAGI. The CDR3 DNA sequence: TGTGCCAGCGGGCTAGCGGGCACAGATACGCAGTATTTT. Translating it yields CASGLAGTDTQYF.

The chain recombines TRBV7-2 with TRBJ2-6; 7 bases match TRBD1. The CDR3 sequence is 19 residues long. The V segment lost 4 bases and the J segment 0 bases; nucleotides outside the gene matches: 12. Germline V gives CDR1 SGHTA, CDR2 FQGNSA. CDR3 region: CASSSDPPGGYSGANVLTF. The CDR3 DNA sequence: TGTGCCAGCAGCTCAGATCCCCCAGGGGGATACTCTGGGGCCAACGTCCTGACTTTC.

The chain is built from TRBV6-4 and TRBJ2-5, with 12 bases that match TRBD2. Germline CDR1 reads MRHNA; CDR2 reads SNTAGT. The CDR3 is 18 amino acids. The ends lost 0 bases at V and 0 bases at J; junction bases unmatched: 5. For the CDR3, the DNA is TGTGCCAGCAGTGACTCTACTAGCGGGGGGCACCACCAAGAGACCCAGTACTTC. Translation gives CASSDSTSGGHHQETQYF.

This clone was recorded only once. This chain uses TRBV6-5 with TRBJ1-6, with no clear D. Germline lookup yields CDR1 MNHEY and CDR2 SVGAGI. The CDR3 totals 14 residues. V shed 6 bases and J shed 10 bases, with 16 bases lying between them. The CDR3 DNA sequence: TGTGCCAGCAGCCCGGTAAATCTTAGATCACCCCTCCACTTT. Translation: CASSPVNLRSPLHF.

The rearrangement links TRBV2 to TRBJ2-2; possible D gene TRBD2, 6 bases. The CDR3 is 15 amino acids. From germline, CDR1 is SNHLY and CDR2 FYNNEI. V was pared by 6 bases and J by 2 bases, with 13 bases between. The CDR3 region is CASSSDGRNTGELFF. As DNA, the CDR3 is TGTGCCAGCAGCTCCGACGGGAGAAACACCGGGGAGCTGTTTTTT.

The chain recombines TRBV13 with TRBJ1-1; D unresolved. The CDR3 runs to 15 residues. CDR1 and CDR2 (germline): PRHDT, FYEKMQ (reference sequence). V shed 5 bases and J shed 0 bases, with 13 bases lying between them. Written as DNA, the CDR3 is TGTGCCAGCAGCCCGCGCGGCCAGATGAACACTGAAGCTTTCTTT. Its translation is CASSPRGQMNTEAFF.

V and J are TRBV7-2 and TRBJ1-5; TRBD1 matches 8 bases. The CDR3 has 15 amino acids. Germline V gene data show CDR1 as SGHTA and CDR2 as FQGNSA. V gave up 4 bases and J gave up 3 bases; unmatched junction bases: 5. The CDR3, as DNA: TGTGCCAGCAGCTCCCGACAGGGGAACAATCAGCCCCAGCATTTT. As protein: CASSSRQGNNQPQHF.

The V call is TRBV19, the J call TRBJ2-3; 10 bases align to TRBD2. The CDR3 runs to 17 residues. In germline, CDR1 is LNHDA, CDR2 SQIVND (reference sequence). The trim removed 5 bases at V and 0 bases at J, leaving 8 bases unmatched. CDR3 sequence reads: CASSPEGLAESTDTQYF. CDR3 DNA: TGTGCCAGTAGTCCCGAAGGACTAGCGGAGAGCACAGATACGCAGTATTTT.

The rearrangement links TRBV7-6 to TRBJ2-5, with D tentatively TRBD1 (5 bases). CDR1 is SGHVS and CDR2 is FNYEAQ in the germline V gene. V was cut by 4 bases and J by 5 bases, with 14 bases left in between. The CDR3 is 14 amino acids. The CDR3 region is CASSYQGLYETQYF. For the CDR3, the DNA is TGTGCCAGCAGCTATCAGGGTCTATACGAGACCCAGTACTTC.

This chain uses TRBV9 with TRBJ2-5; TRBD2 aligns across 9 bases. Per germline, CDR1 SGDLS and CDR2 YYNGEE. The CDR3 contains 16 residues. J was trimmed by 1 base and V by 4 bases; bases with no gene match: 8. The CDR3 DNA follows: TGTGCCAGCAGCCCTAGGGGGCGGGGGGGCCAAGAGACCCAGTACTTC. Translating it yields CASSPRGRGGQETQYF. Variable domain in full (rest from reference TRBV9 and TRBJ2-5): DSGVTQTPKHLITATGQRVTLRCSPRSGDLSVYWYQQSLDQGLQFLIQYYNGEERAKGNILERFSAQQFPDLHSELNLSSLELGDSALYFCASSPRGRGGQETQYFGPGTRLLVL.

This clone is a singleton in its sample. This chain connects TRBV4-3 to TRBJ2-7, with TRBD1 as a possible D gene (6 bases). The V gene lost 2 bases and the J gene lost 6 bases, with 17 bases spanning the gap. The CDR3 loop spans 15 amino acids. From germline, CDR1 is LGHNA and CDR2 YSLEER. CDR3: CASSQTGLGPSEQYF. In DNA form, the CDR3 reads TGCGCCAGCAGCCAAACAGGGCTGGGACCCTCCGAGCAGTACTTC.

The chain uses TRBV5-1 and TRBJ1-2; 9 bases line up with TRBD1. CDR3 length: 14 amino acids. CDR1 SGHRS and CDR2 YFSETQ come from the germline V gene. The J segment lost 7 bases and the V segment lost 0 bases, leaving 4 bases of the junction unmatched. CDR3 protein: CASSLGGTGLGYTF. DNA of the CDR3: TGCGCCAGCAGCTTGGGTGGGACAGGGCTTGGCTACACCTTC.

V and J are TRBV28 and TRBJ2-6; the match to TRBD1 covers 8 bases. Germline CDR1 and CDR2: MDHEN and SYDVKM. J lost 0 bases, V lost 4 bases, and 17 bases had no gene match. This CDR3 is 21 amino acids long. The CDR3 DNA reads as TGTGCCAGCAGTTCATTATGGGAAAAGACAGGGGCCTCCTCTGGGGCCAACGTCCTGACTTTC. This gives the protein CASSSLWEKTGASSGANVLTF.

This clone has a handful of counts. The chain is built from TRBV9 and TRBJ1-2; D uncertain. From germline, CDR1 is SGDLS and CDR2 YYNGEE. The V end was cut by 0 bases, the J end by 5 bases, with 8 bases between. The CDR3 sequence is 13 residues long. The CDR3 DNA sequence: TGTGCCAGCAGCGTAGACGAGGGTTATGGCTACACCTTC. It specifies CASSVDEGYGYTF. The complete variable domain, with remaining parts taken from reference TRBV9 and TRBJ1-2, reads DSGVTQTPKHLITATGQRVTLRCSPRSGDLSVYWYQQSLDQGLQFLIQYYNGEERAKGNILERFSAQQFPDLHSELNLSSLELGDSALYFCASSVDEGYGYTFGSGTRLTVV.